The next 22 T cell receptor beta chains were all read from a single sample in a study of shared clonotypes between healthy human individuals. Clones were sequenced by immunoSEQ multiplex PCR, and TCRdb holds only the in-frame ones, with some missing. The table has about 2.1 million clones, about 93% seen once. Terminally differentiated effector memory CD45RA+ cells were left out of the naive CD8 fraction, which was CD45RO-negative and positively selected for CCR7. The sample comprised naive CD8+ T cells from PBMCs. These receptors all come from a man aged 18-30 years in good health. Some clones in this sample may be carry-over from other donors' samples.

The chain carries TRBV7-2 and TRBJ1-5; 7 bases map to TRBD1. Per the germline V gene, CDR1 is SGHTA and CDR2 is FQGNSA. Unmatched junction bases numbered 12, after V lost 4 bases and J lost 3 bases. The CDR3 runs to 17 residues. CDR3 residues: CASSSQPGTAYNQPQHF. The CDR3 DNA sequence: TGTGCCAGCAGCTCCCAACCCGGGACAGCCTACAATCAGCCCCAGCATTTT.

The chain links TRBV9 to TRBJ1-2; TRBD1 matches 8 bases. CDR3 length: 12 amino acids. Per the germline V gene, CDR1 is SGDLS and CDR2 is YYNGEE. Trimming removed 2 bases from V and 8 bases from J; junction bases left unmatched: 2. CDR3 loop: CASSVSGGGYTF. The CDR3 DNA reads TGTGCCAGCAGCGTGTCAGGGGGCGGCTACACCTTC.

The J gene is TRBJ1-2, the V gene TRBV5-6; D is possibly TRBD1 (6 bases). The ends were cut back, 0 bases at V and 6 bases at J, with 12 bases in the middle. Germline assignment: CDR1 SGHDT and CDR2 YYEEEE. The length of the CDR3 is 14 residues. Written as DNA, the CDR3 is TGTGCCAGCAGCTTGGCTGGCCCAGGGGATGGCTACACCTTC. Protein product: CASSLAGPGDGYTF. The full variable domain, completed using reference TRBV5-6 and TRBJ1-2, is DAGVTQSPTHLIKTRGQQVTLRCSPKSGHDTVSWYQQALGQGPQFIFQYYEEEERQRGNFPDRFSGHQFPNYSSELNVNALLLGDSALYLCASSLAGPGDGYTFGSGTRLTVV.

The table lists this clone with a few counts. This CDR3 is also generated by other DNA sequences in the sample. CDR3 region: CASSLQGSNQPQHF. In nucleotides, the CDR3 is TGTGCCAGCAGTTTGCAGGGGAGCAATCAGCCCCAGCATTTT. The chain is built from TRBV27 and TRBJ1-5; TRBD1 is a possible D gene (6 bases). V was pared by 3 bases and J by 1 base, with 7 bases between. The germline V gene has CDR1 MNHEY and CDR2 SMNVEV (reference sequence). CDR3 length: 14 residues.

The chain employs TRBV14 and TRBJ2-5, with D perhaps TRBD2 (5 bases). This CDR3 is 13 amino acids long. In germline, CDR1 is SGHDN, CDR2 FVKESK. Trimming left V 4 bases short and J 5 bases short, with 11 bases between. The CDR3 region has the DNA TGTGCCAGCAGCCCCGGACTTAGGGAGACCCAGTACTTC. It yields the protein CASSPGLRETQYF.

This rearrangement joins TRBV29-1 to TRBJ1-2; D is possibly TRBD1 (5 bases). Germline V gives CDR1 SQVTM, CDR2 ANQGSEA. The CDR3 totals 14 residues. The V and J ends lost 1 base and 0 bases respectively, with 9 bases between them. The CDR3 nucleotides read TGCAGCGTTGAAGGGACACTATCTAACTATGGCTACACCTTC. Residues: CSVEGTLSNYGYTF.

The count of this clone is one. The chain carries TRBV27 and TRBJ2-7; 8 positions match TRBD1. The trim removed 4 bases at V and 4 bases at J, leaving 3 bases unmatched. Germline V CDR1 and CDR2: MNHEY, SMNVEV (reference sequence). CDR3 size: 13 residues. CDR3 sequence: CASSWTGKYEQYF. The DNA for the CDR3 is TGTGCCAGCAGTTGGACAGGGAAATACGAGCAGTACTTC.

The chain uses TRBV28 and TRBJ1-1; D is ambiguous. This CDR3 comprises 15 residues. CDR1 and CDR2 (germline): MDHEN, SYDVKM. Trimming took 3 bases from V and 0 from J, leaving 11 bases between them. In nucleotides, the CDR3 is TGTGCCAGCAGTTTGGGTGGGAACTTGAACACTGAAGCTTTCTTT. As protein: CASSLGGNLNTEAFF.

The chain has TRBV5-1 and TRBJ1-1; D not certain. The germline CDR1 and CDR2 sequences are SGHRS and YFSETQ. The CDR3 length is 14 residues. Trimming stripped 4 bases from V and 3 bases from J, with 13 bases between. CDR3 bases: TGCGCCAGCAGCCTGACCTCCTCAGACACTGAAGCTTTCTTT. Translating it yields CASSLTSSDTEAFF.

CDR3 residues: CASSPSQGLYTDTQYF. The CDR3 DNA follows: TGTGCCAGCAGCCCCTCCCAGGGGCTCTACACAGATACGCAGTATTTT. J is TRBJ2-3 and V is TRBV7-9; TRBD1 might be the D (6 bases). V lost 5 bases to trimming and J lost 2 bases, with 17 bases between them. The CDR3 runs 16 residues. Germline CDR1 is SEHNR and CDR2 is FQNEAQ (reference sequence). The full variable domain, its missing parts supplied by reference TRBV7-9 and TRBJ2-3, is DTGVSQNPRHKITKRGQNVTFRCDPISEHNRLYWYRQTLGQGPEFLTYFQNEAQLEKSRLLSDRFSAERPKGSFSTLEIQRTEQGDSAMYLCASSPSQGLYTDTQYFGPGTRLTVL.

The chain carries TRBV28 and TRBJ2-2; maybe TRBD1 (5 bases). Germline V CDR1 and CDR2: MDHEN, SYDVKM. The CDR3 has 13 residues. Trimming shortened V by 5 bases and J by 7 bases, and 11 bases separated the two germline ends. CDR3 protein: CASSAGLSGELFF. In DNA form, the CDR3 reads TGTGCCAGCAGTGCAGGGTTAAGCGGGGAGCTGTTTTTT.

As concerns this clone: A much larger clone lies one base from this, so it may be a read error. The chain recombines TRBV28 with TRBJ2-7, with D hard to call. The CDR3 contains 11 residues. Trimming took off 7 bases at V and 0 bases at J, with 4 bases between the two ends. The V gene's germline CDR1 is MDHEN and CDR2 SYDVKM. The CDR3 coding sequence is TGTGCCAGCACCTTCTCCTACGAGCAGTACTTC. Translating gives CASTFSYEQYF.

The J gene is TRBJ2-7, the V gene TRBV4-1, with 9 positions matching TRBD1. With V trimmed by 2 bases and J by 6 bases, 17 bases remained unmatched. Per germline, CDR1 MGHRA and CDR2 YSYEKL. CDR3 length: 18 residues. CDR3 in amino acids: CASSQSPSIRDRVGEQYF. CDR3 bases: TGCGCCAGCAGCCAAAGCCCTTCTATTCGGGACAGGGTAGGCGAGCAGTACTTC.

The J gene is TRBJ2-1, the V gene TRBV11-2, with TRBD1 matching over 7 bases. Germline V CDR1 and CDR2: SGHAT, FQNNGV. After removal of 1 base from V and 8 bases from J, the junction contained 8 bases not matched to a gene. The CDR3 runs to 15 residues. CDR3 sequence reads: CASSLAGTAAHEQFF. CDR3 nucleotides: TGTGCCAGCAGCTTAGCGGGGACAGCCGCCCATGAGCAGTTCTTC.

This rearrangement joins TRBV7-8 to TRBJ2-2; possible D gene TRBD2, 6 bases. CDR1 is SGHVS, CDR2 FQNEAQ, per germline. Between the trimmed V and J ends, which lost 5 bases and 2 bases, there was a span of 24 bases. The length of the CDR3 is 19 residues. CDR3 residues: CASSPKTGTPLHNTGELFF. For the CDR3, the DNA is TGTGCCAGCAGCCCGAAAACCGGGACTCCCCTGCACAACACCGGGGAGCTGTTTTTT.

The J gene is TRBJ1-1, the V gene TRBV6-5, with D possibly being TRBD1 (5 bases). V lost 2 bases to trimming and J lost 13 bases, with 23 bases between them. The CDR3 totals 15 residues. Per germline, CDR1 MNHEY and CDR2 SVGAGI. The CDR3 here is CASSYGWGDPSQNFF. CDR3 sequence (DNA): TGTGCCAGCAGTTACGGGTGGGGGGATCCGAGTCAAAATTTCTTT.

This chain uses TRBV10-2 with TRBJ1-2, with D hard to call. V was clipped by 1 base and J by 1 base, with 10 bases between them. CDR3 length: 15 amino acids. CDR1 is WSHSY, CDR2 SAAADI, per germline. The CDR3 loop reads CASSEFAEGNYGYTF. DNA for the CDR3: TGCGCCAGCAGTGAGTTCGCTGAGGGTAACTATGGCTACACCTTC.

The V gene is TRBV5-6, the J gene TRBJ2-1, with D possibly being TRBD2 (6 bases). With 7 bases removed from V and 4 bases from J, the gap between germline ends came to 15 bases. Germline CDR1 SGHDT, CDR2 YYEEEE. The CDR3 has 14 amino acids. DNA for the CDR3: TGTGCCAGCTCACGGGCGGACTATTACAATGAGCAGTTCTTC. It specifies CASSRADYYNEQFF.

This clone has just one count. The CDR3 loop is CASSPGFQGSASYEQYF. In nucleotides, the CDR3 is TGTGCCAGCTCACCAGGTTTTCAGGGGTCCGCATCCTACGAGCAGTACTTC. The V and J genes are TRBV18 and TRBJ2-7; a weak D match, TRBD1 (6 bases). Germline V gene sequence: CDR1 KGHSH, CDR2 LQKENI. CDR3 length: 17 amino acids. V shed 2 bases and J shed 1 base, with 18 bases lying between them. Based on the CDR3 plus reference TRBV18 and TRBJ2-7, the full variable domain is NAGVMQNPRHLVRRRGQEARLRCSPMKGHSHVYWYRQLPEEGLKFMVYLQKENIIDESGMPKERFSAEFPKEGPSILRIQQVVRGDSAAYFCASSPGFQGSASYEQYFGPGTRLTVT.

The chain combines TRBV12-5 with TRBJ2-1; no clear D. The CDR3 spans 12 residues. Germline-derived CDR1 and CDR2 are LGHNT and FRNRAP. V was trimmed by 0 bases and J by 9 bases, leaving 6 bases between them. The CDR3 DNA is TGTGCTAGTGGTTTGGTACCCTCTGAGCAGTTCTTC. It yields the protein CASGLVPSEQFF. The entire variable domain, with the rest obtained from reference TRBV12-5 and TRBJ2-1, is as follows: DARVTQTPRHKVTEMGQEVTMRCQPILGHNTVFWYRQTMMQGLELLAYFRNRAPLDDSGMPKDRFSAEMPDATLATLKIQPSEPRDSAVYFCASGLVPSEQFFGPGTRLTVL.

The chain couples TRBV19 to TRBJ1-5; 9 nucleotides match TRBD1. Losses at the gene ends were 6 bases for V and 6 bases for J; bases not matched to a gene: 12. This CDR3 region has 16 residues. Germline CDR1 reads LNHDA; CDR2 reads SQIVND (reference sequence). DNA of the CDR3: TGTGCCAGTAGCATCCCCCGGGACAGGGATTTTCAGCCCCAGCATTTT. Its translation: CASSIPRDRDFQPQHF.

This clone occurred a few times. V usage is TRBV19 and J usage is TRBJ1-1; D is unclear. This CDR3 has 13 residues. The germline gives CDR1 LNHDA, CDR2 SQIVND (reference sequence). Trimming cost V 4 bases and J 4 bases, with 10 bases left between them. This chain's CDR3 is CASSTTTFTEAFF. CDR3 coding DNA: TGTGCCAGTAGTACAACTACGTTCACTGAAGCTTTCTTT.